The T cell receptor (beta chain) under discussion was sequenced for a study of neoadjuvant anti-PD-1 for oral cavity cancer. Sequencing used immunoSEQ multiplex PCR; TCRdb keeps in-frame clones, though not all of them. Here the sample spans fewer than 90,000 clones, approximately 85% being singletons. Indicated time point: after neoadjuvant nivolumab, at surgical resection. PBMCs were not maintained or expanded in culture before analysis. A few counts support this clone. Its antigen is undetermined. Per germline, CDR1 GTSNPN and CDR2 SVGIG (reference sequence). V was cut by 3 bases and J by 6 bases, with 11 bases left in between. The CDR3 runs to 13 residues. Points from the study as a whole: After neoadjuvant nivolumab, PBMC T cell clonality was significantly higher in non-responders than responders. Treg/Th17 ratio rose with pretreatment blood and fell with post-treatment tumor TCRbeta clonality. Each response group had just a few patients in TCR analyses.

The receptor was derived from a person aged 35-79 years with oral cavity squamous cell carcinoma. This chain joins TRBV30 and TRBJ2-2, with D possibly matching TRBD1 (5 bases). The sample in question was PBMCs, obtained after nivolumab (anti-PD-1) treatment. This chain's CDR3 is CAWRGLGAGELFF. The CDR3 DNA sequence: TGTGCCTGGAGGGGGCTAGGTGCCGGGGAGCTGTTTTTT.